This T cell receptor (beta chain) was sequenced in a study of beta chain features in type 1 diabetes. All of the isolated RNA was reverse transcribed, so expressed TCRB transcripts were sequenced. Method: immunoSEQ multiplex PCR; TCRdb's copy keeps in-frame clones and lacks some. This table has around 300,000 clones, 12% to 15% appearing once. Sorted CD4+ subsets: naive, central memory, regulatory, stem cell-like memory (CD45RO/CCR7/CD25/CD127/CD95/CD27 panel). This clone was observed a few times. The sample comprised central memory CD4+ T cells from blood. The clonotype comes from a man younger than 45 in good health.

This chain's CDR3 is CASSLGLSSGGISTDTQYF. The CDR3, as DNA: TGTGCCAGCAGCTTAGGACTCTCTAGCGGGGGAATCTCCACAGATACGCAGTATTTT. The rearrangement uses TRBV11-3 and TRBJ2-3; 10 bases line up with TRBD2. With 1 base clipped from V and 2 bases from J, the junction kept 12 bases outside the gene matches. The germline gives CDR1 SGHNT, CDR2 YENEEA. The CDR3 length is 19 residues.